This T cell receptor (beta chain) was sequenced in a study of shared clonotypes between healthy human individuals. Germline V gene lookup returns CDR1 MNHEY and CDR2 SMNVEV (reference sequence). The V gene lost 3 bases and the J gene lost 7 bases, with 9 bases spanning the gap. The CDR3 consists of 12 residues. Measured with immunoSEQ multiplex PCR; TCRdb has only the in-frame clones, and not every one. The sample has fewer than 650,000 clones, around 78% seen once. Specimen: PBMCs. The chain combines TRBV27 with TRBJ1-1, with D unresolved. The sequence derives from a woman in her 40s in good health. Some clones in this sample may be carry-over from other donors' samples. The CDR3 bases are TGTGCCAGCAGTTTCTTAGGTGGTGAAGCTTTCTTT. It translates to CASSFLGGEAFF.